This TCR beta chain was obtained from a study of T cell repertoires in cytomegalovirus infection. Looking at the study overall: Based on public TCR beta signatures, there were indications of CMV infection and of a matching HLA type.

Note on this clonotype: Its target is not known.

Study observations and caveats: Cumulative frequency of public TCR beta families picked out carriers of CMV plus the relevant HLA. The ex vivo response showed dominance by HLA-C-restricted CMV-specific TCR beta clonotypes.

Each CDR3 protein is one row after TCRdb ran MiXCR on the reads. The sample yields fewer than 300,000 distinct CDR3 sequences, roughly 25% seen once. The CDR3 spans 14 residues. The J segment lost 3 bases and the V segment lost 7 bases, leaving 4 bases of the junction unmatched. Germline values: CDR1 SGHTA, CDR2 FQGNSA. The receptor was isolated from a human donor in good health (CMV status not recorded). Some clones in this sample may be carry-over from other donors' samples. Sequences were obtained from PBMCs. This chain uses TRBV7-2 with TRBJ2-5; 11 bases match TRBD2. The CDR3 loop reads CASTSGRTKETQYF. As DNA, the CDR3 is TGTGCCAGCACTAGCGGGAGGACTAAAGAGACCCAGTACTTC.